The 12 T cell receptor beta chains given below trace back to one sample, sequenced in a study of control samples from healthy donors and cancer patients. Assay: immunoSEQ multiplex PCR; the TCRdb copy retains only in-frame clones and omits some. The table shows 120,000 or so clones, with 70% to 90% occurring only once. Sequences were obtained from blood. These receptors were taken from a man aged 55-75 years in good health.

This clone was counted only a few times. DNA for the CDR3: TGTGCCTGGAGTGTTCCTAGAGGGAGCACAGATACGCAGTATTTT. Its translation: CAWSVPRGSTDTQYF. This sequence joins TRBV30 and TRBJ2-3, with TRBD2 as a possible D gene (5 bases). CDR3 length: 15 residues. V gave up 0 bases and J gave up 0 bases, with 10 bases separating them. The germline V gene has CDR1 GTSNPN and CDR2 SVGIG (reference sequence). Combining the CDR3 with reference TRBV30 and TRBJ2-3 gives the whole variable domain SQTIHQWPATLVQPVGSPLSLECTVEGTSNPNLYWYRQAAGRGLQLLFYSVGIGQISSEVPQNLSASRPQDRQFILSSKKLLLSDSGFYLCAWSVPRGSTDTQYFGPGTRLTVL.

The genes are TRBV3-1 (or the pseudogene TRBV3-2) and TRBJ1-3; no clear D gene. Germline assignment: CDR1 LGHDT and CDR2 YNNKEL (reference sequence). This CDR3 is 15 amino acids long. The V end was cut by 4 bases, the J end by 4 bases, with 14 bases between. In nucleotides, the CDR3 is TGTGCCAGCAGCCCTGACACCTTGAGAGGAAACACCATATATTTT. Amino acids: CASSPDTLRGNTIYF.

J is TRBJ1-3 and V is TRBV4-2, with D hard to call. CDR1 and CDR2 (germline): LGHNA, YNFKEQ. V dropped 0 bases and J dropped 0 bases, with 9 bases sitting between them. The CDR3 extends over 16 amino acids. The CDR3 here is CASSQEVSNSGNTIYF. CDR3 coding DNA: TGTGCCAGCAGCCAAGAGGTCAGCAACTCTGGAAACACCATATATTTT.

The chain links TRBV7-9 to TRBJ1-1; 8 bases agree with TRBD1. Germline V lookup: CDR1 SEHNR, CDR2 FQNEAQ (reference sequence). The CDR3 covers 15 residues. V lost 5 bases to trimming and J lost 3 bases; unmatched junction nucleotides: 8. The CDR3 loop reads CASSEQGVADTEAFF. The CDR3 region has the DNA TGTGCCAGCAGCGAACAGGGGGTAGCGGACACTGAAGCTTTCTTT.

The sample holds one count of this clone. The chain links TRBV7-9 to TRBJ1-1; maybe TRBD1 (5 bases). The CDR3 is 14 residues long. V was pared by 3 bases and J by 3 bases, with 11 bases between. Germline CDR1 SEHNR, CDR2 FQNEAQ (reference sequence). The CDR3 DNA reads TGTGCCAGCAGCTTTCTGGGGCTCGACACTGAAGCTTTCTTT. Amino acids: CASSFLGLDTEAFF.

This chain's CDR3 is CSVEGGTWNTEAFF. Here the CDR3 DNA reads TGCAGCGTTGAAGGTGGGACATGGAACACTGAAGCTTTCTTT. The rearrangement joins TRBV29-1 to TRBJ1-1; perhaps TRBD1 as D (6 bases). Trimming left V 1 base short and J 1 base short, with 10 bases between. Germline V lookup: CDR1 SQVTM, CDR2 ANQGSEA. The CDR3 runs to 14 residues.

The CDR3 sequence: CASGLGVATSTDTQYF. The CDR3 nucleotides are TGTGCTAGTGGTTTGGGCGTGGCGACAAGCACAGATACGCAGTATTTT. This rearrangement joins TRBV12-5 to TRBJ2-3; no definite D call. The V gene lost 1 base and the J gene lost 0 bases, with 11 bases spanning the gap. Germline V gives CDR1 LGHNT, CDR2 FRNRAP. The CDR3 has 16 residues.

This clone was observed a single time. The CDR3 region is CASSRLQGAYEQYF. The CDR3 nucleotides read TGTGCCAGCAGTCGCCTACAGGGCGCCTACGAGCAGTACTTC. This chain connects TRBV6-5 to TRBJ2-7, with D perhaps matching TRBD1 (6 bases). V was clipped by 5 bases and J by 2 bases, with 13 bases between them. CDR3 length: 14 amino acids. Germline CDR1 and CDR2: MNHEY and SVGAGI.

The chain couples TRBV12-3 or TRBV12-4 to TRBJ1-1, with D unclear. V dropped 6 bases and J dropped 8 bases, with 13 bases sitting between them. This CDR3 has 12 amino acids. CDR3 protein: CASSEVVGEAFF. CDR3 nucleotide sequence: TGTGCCAGCAGCGAAGTGGTAGGGGAAGCTTTCTTT.

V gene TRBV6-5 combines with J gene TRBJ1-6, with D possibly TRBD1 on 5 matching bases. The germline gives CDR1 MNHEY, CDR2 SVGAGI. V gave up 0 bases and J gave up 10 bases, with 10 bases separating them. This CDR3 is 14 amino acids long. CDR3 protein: CASSYSGGSSPLHF. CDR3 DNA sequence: TGTGCCAGCAGTTACTCGGGGGGTTCCTCACCCCTCCACTTT.

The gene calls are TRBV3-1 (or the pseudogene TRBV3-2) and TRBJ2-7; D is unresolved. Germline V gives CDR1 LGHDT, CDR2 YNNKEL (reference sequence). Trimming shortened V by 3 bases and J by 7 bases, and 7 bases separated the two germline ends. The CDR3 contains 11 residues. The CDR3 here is CASSHLGEQYF. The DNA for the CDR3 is TGTGCCAGCAGCCATCTGGGGGAGCAGTACTTC.

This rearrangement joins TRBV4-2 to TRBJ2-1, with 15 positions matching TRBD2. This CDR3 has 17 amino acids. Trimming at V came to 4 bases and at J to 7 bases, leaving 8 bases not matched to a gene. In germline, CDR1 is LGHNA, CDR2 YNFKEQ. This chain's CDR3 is CASSLGLAGGSKNEQFF. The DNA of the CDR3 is TGTGCCAGCAGCCTCGGACTAGCGGGGGGGAGTAAGAATGAGCAGTTCTTC.